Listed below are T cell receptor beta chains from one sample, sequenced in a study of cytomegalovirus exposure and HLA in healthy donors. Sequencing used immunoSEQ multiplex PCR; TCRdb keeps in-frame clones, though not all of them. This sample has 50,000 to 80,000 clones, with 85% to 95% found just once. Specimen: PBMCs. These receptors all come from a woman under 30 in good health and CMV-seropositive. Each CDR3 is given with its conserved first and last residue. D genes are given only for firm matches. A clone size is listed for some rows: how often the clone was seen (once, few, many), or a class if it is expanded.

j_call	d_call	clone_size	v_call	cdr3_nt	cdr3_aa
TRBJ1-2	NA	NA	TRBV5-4	TGTGCCAGCAGCTTGAACGGGGACTATGGCTACACCTTC	CASSLNGDYGYTF
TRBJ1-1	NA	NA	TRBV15	TGTGCCACCAGCAGGGGCGTGGAAGCTTTCTTT	CATSRGVEAFF
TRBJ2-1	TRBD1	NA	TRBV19	TGTGCCAGTAGTATGGGGGACAGCTACAATGAGCAGTTCTTC	CASSMGDSYNEQFF
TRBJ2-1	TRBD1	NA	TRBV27	TGTGCCAGCAGTTCCGGGACAGGGTCCTATTACAATGAGCAGTTCTTC	CASSSGTGSYYNEQFF
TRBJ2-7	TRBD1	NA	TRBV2	TGTGCCAGCAGTGGGGACAGCACCTACGAGCAGTACTTC	CASSGDSTYEQYF
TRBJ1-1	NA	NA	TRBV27	TGTGCCAGCAGCCCGGGGGATCTCACTGAAGCTTTCTTT	CASSPGDLTEAFF
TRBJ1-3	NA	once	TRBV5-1	TGCGCCAGCAGCTTGGAGGGGTCTGGAAACACCATATATTTT	CASSLEGSGNTIYF
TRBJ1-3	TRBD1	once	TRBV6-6	TGTGCCAGCAGTTACGGACAGGGAGGAAACACCATATATTTT	CASSYGQGGNTIYF
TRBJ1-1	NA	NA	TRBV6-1	TGTGCCAGCAGTCCCCAGGGGCGGTGGACTGAAGCTTTCTTT	CASSPQGRWTEAFF
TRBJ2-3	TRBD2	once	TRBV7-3	TGTGCCAGCAGCTTAAGTCTAGCGGGGGCCGCCCCCACAGATACGCAGTATTTT	CASSLSLAGAAPTDTQYF
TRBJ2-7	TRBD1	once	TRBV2	TGTGCCAGCATTCACGAACCTAATACAGGGGCCGGTGGTTACGAGCAGTACTTC	CASIHEPNTGAGGYEQYF
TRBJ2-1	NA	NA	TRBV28	TGTGCCAGCAACGGGGACACAAGCTCCTACAATGAGCAGTTCTTC	CASNGDTSSYNEQFF
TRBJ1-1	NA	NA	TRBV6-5	TGTGCCAGCACCTGGCTTAGCGAGGGGAACACTGAAGCTTTCTTT	CASTWLSEGNTEAFF
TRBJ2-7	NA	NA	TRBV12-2	TGTGCAAGTCGCTTCCCTTACAGGACTAGCGGGTTCTCCTACGAGCAGTACTTC	CASRFPYRTSGFSYEQYF
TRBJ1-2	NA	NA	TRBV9	TGTGCCAGCAGCGTCCGGGACACCAACTATGGCTACACCTTC	CASSVRDTNYGYTF
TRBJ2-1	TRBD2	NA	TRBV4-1	TGCGCCAGCAGCCAAGGTGGCCTAGCGGACCACAATGAGCAGTTCTTC	CASSQGGLADHNEQFF